These 28 T cell receptor beta chains came from one sample sequenced in a study of T cell responses to AZD1222 COVID-19 vaccine. Assay used: immunoSEQ multiplex PCR; TCRdb lists only in-frame clones, some missing. This repertoire shows some 120,000 clones, approximately 85% found once; its top ten account for 1.5% to 2%. The material was peripheral blood, obtained on day 0 of AZD1222 vaccination. The source of these receptors is an adult in good health.

This clone was recorded only once. J is TRBJ1-5 and V is TRBV7-6; no clear D gene. Looked up from germline, CDR1 is SGHVS and CDR2 is FNYEAQ. The CDR3 consists of 13 residues. Trimming took off 5 bases at V and 0 bases at J, with 5 bases between the two ends. CDR3 in DNA: TGTGCCAGCAGCCCTCATAGCAATCAGCCCCAGCATTTT. Protein: CASSPHSNQPQHF.

This clone was seen only a few times. V is TRBV24-1 and J is TRBJ2-1; D ambiguous. The V gene's germline CDR1 is KGHDR and CDR2 SFDVKD. V lost 6 bases and J lost 10, with 9 bases in between. The CDR3 is made up of 11 amino acids. The CDR3 DNA reads TGTGCCACCAGTCGGGTGGAGGAGCAGTTCTTC. Translating gives CATSRVEEQFF.

The chain recombines TRBV29-1 with TRBJ2-3; TRBD2 might be the D (7 bases). Germline V gives CDR1 SQVTM, CDR2 ANQGSEA. There are 14 residues in the CDR3. Trimming left V 6 bases short and J 1 base short, with 14 bases between. This chain's CDR3 is CSVLKGGGTDTQYF. In DNA, the CDR3 is TGCAGCGTCCTAAAGGGGGGGGGCACAGATACGCAGTATTTT.

J is TRBJ1-2 and V is TRBV10-3; 7 bases fit TRBD1. The V segment lost 10 bases and the J segment 4 bases; nucleotides outside the gene matches: 12. CDR1 and CDR2 from the germline V gene are ENHRY and SYGVKD. This CDR3 region has 14 residues. Here the CDR3 DNA reads TGTGCCAAGGTTAAAGGGGGCGAGGGCTATGGCTACACCTTC. Its translation: CAKVKGGEGYGYTF.

The chain couples TRBV6-5 to TRBJ2-5, with D perhaps assigned TRBD1 or TRBD2 (6 bases each). The length of the CDR3 is 14 residues. The germline CDR1 and CDR2 sequences are MNHEY and SVGAGI. The germline V and J ends were trimmed by 8 bases and 5 bases, with 18 bases remaining between them. CDR3 in amino acids: CASRLRVGGETQYF. CDR3 nucleotides: TGTGCCAGCCGCCTGAGGGTAGGGGGGGAGACCCAGTACTTC.

This clone showed up just a few times. V gene TRBV6-6 combines with J gene TRBJ2-7, with TRBD2 matching 7 bases. With 3 bases clipped from V and 11 bases from J, the junction kept 4 bases outside the gene matches. Germline V gene data show CDR1 as MNHNY and CDR2 as SVGAGI (reference sequence). The CDR3 loop spans 11 amino acids. CDR3 residues: CASSYTGGKYF. In nucleotides, the CDR3 is TGTGCCAGCAGTTATACGGGGGGAAAGTACTTC.

V and J are TRBV6-5 and TRBJ1-5, with a possible D match to TRBD1 (5 bases). CDR3 length: 14 amino acids. V gave up 6 bases and J gave up 7 bases, with 16 bases separating them. Germline V CDR1 and CDR2: MNHEY, SVGAGI. The CDR3, as DNA: TGTGCCAGCAGAAGGACCTCCGGGGGGCAGCCCCAGCATTTT. Translation gives CASRRTSGGQPQHF.

This clone was observed a single time. The chain is built from TRBV5-6 and TRBJ2-7, with 9 bases matching TRBD1. From germline, CDR1 is SGHDT and CDR2 YYEEEE. V was clipped by 4 bases and J by 1 base; unmatched bases: 6. This CDR3 comprises 15 residues. In DNA, the CDR3 is TGTGCCAGCAGCCCAGCGGGACAGGGTTCCTACGAGCAGTACTTC. It specifies CASSPAGQGSYEQYF. Supplemented by reference TRBV5-6 and TRBJ2-7, the full variable domain reads DAGVTQSPTHLIKTRGQQVTLRCSPKSGHDTVSWYQQALGQGPQFIFQYYEEEERQRGNFPDRFSGHQFPNYSSELNVNALLLGDSALYLCASSPAGQGSYEQYFGPGTRLTVT.

The CDR3 sequence is CASSYVPGGNTGELFF. The CDR3 bases are TGTGCCAGCAGTTACGTCCCAGGGGGGAACACCGGGGAGCTGTTTTTT. This chain connects TRBV6-5 to TRBJ2-2; TRBD1 aligns across 7 bases. This CDR3 spans 16 amino acids. Per the germline V gene, CDR1 is MNHEY and CDR2 is SVGAGI. V lost 2 bases, J lost 1 base, and 4 bases stayed unmatched.

Only one count was recorded for this clone. The V and J genes are TRBV5-1 and TRBJ1-4; D possibly corresponds to TRBD1 (6 bases). The CDR3 spans 16 residues. Trimming took 3 bases from V and 4 from J, leaving 16 bases between them. Germline loops: CDR1 SGHRS, CDR2 YFSETQ. Here the CDR3 DNA reads TGCGCCAGCAGCTCGGGAAATGGGGGGCATAATGAAAAACTGTTTTTT. Protein sequence: CASSSGNGGHNEKLFF.

The rearrangement joins TRBV9 to TRBJ1-5; possibly TRBD1 for D (6 bases). Germline CDR1 reads SGDLS; CDR2 reads YYNGEE. The CDR3 consists of 14 residues. With 4 bases removed from V and 5 bases from J, the gap between germline ends came to 13 bases. The DNA of the CDR3 is TGTGCCAGCAGCCCAGGGGAGACTTATCAGCCCCAGCATTTT. It yields the protein CASSPGETYQPQHF. The whole variable domain, remainder taken from reference TRBV9 and TRBJ1-5, is DSGVTQTPKHLITATGQRVTLRCSPRSGDLSVYWYQQSLDQGLQFLIQYYNGEERAKGNILERFSAQQFPDLHSELNLSSLELGDSALYFCASSPGETYQPQHFGDGTRLSIL.

J is TRBJ1-5 and V is TRBV7-9; a weak D match, TRBD1 (5 bases). The length of the CDR3 is 17 residues. The germline V gene has CDR1 SEHNR and CDR2 FQNEAQ (reference sequence). V was cut by 4 bases and J by 1 base, with 17 bases left in between. CDR3 loop: CASSSSGGDGSNQPQHF. The CDR3 nucleotides read TGTGCCAGCAGCTCCTCGGGGGGGGACGGGAGCAATCAGCCCCAGCATTTT.

The chain recombines TRBV6-1 with TRBJ1-2; 7 bases map to TRBD1. Germline lookup yields CDR1 MNHNS and CDR2 SASEGT. The CDR3 contains 14 residues. The trim removed 2 bases at V and 4 bases at J, leaving 4 bases unmatched. The CDR3, as DNA: TGTGCCAGCAGTGAATCGTCAGGGGGCTATGGCTACACCTTC. Its translation is CASSESSGGYGYTF.

The genes are TRBV7-2 and TRBJ2-3; no firm D call. This CDR3 region has 14 residues. CDR1 and CDR2 (germline): SGHTA, FQGNSA. V lost 5 bases and J 2 bases, leaving 11 bases between the germline ends. The CDR3 sequence: CASSPRVSTDTQYF. In nucleotides, the CDR3 is TGTGCCAGCAGCCCTAGGGTCTCCACAGATACGCAGTATTTT.

V is TRBV7-2 and J is TRBJ2-5; TRBD2 matches 13 bases. The CDR3 runs 16 residues. Germline CDR1 SGHTA, CDR2 FQGNSA. Trimming at V came to 2 bases and at J to 4 bases, leaving 4 bases not matched to a gene. As DNA, the CDR3 is TGTGCCAGCAGCTTAACTAGCGGGAGGGTGAGAGAGACCCAGTACTTC. Its translation is CASSLTSGRVRETQYF.

The chain carries TRBV4-2 and TRBJ1-3; D remains ambiguous. The germline V gene has CDR1 LGHNA and CDR2 YNFKEQ. V gave up 1 base and J gave up 0 bases, with 7 bases separating them. This CDR3 comprises 15 residues. The CDR3 here is CASSQGGYSGNTIYF. The CDR3 region has the DNA TGTGCCAGCAGCCAAGGGGGTTACTCTGGAAACACCATATATTTT.

The chain has TRBV4-2 and TRBJ2-5; possible D gene TRBD1, 5 bases. This CDR3 contains 14 residues. The V gene lost 0 bases and the J gene lost 6 bases, with 11 bases spanning the gap. Germline V gene sequence: CDR1 LGHNA, CDR2 YNFKEQ. The CDR3: CASSQDPTEKTQYF. The CDR3 DNA reads as TGTGCCAGCAGCCAAGATCCGACAGAGAAGACCCAGTACTTC.

The chain carries TRBV29-1 and TRBJ1-2; D unclear. CDR3 length: 12 amino acids. Trimming took off 4 bases at V and 4 bases at J, with 10 bases between the two ends. Germline V gene data show CDR1 as SQVTM and CDR2 as ANQGSEA. The CDR3 nucleotides are TGCAGCGTTGGGAGCAGGACCTATGGCTACACCTTC. This codes for CSVGSRTYGYTF.

The chain links TRBV6-5 to TRBJ2-1, with D uncertain. The length of the CDR3 is 12 residues. Germline-derived CDR1 and CDR2 are MNHEY and SVGAGI. V lost 10 bases, J lost 6 bases, and 13 bases lay in between. CDR3 residues: CATWRTGNEQFF. The CDR3 nucleotides are TGTGCCACTTGGAGAACCGGCAATGAGCAGTTCTTC.

The CDR3, as DNA: TGCGCCAGCTCGGAGGGGGGGCTCGCAACTAATGAAAAACTGTTTTTT. This encodes CASSEGGLATNEKLFF. The chain joins TRBV5-1 to TRBJ1-4; a possible D gene is TRBD1 (6 bases). V lost 7 bases, J lost 0 bases, and 16 bases lay in between. CDR3 length: 16 amino acids. Looked up from germline, CDR1 is SGHRS and CDR2 is YFSETQ.

The rearrangement links TRBV7-3 to TRBJ2-3; 8 bases map to TRBD2. Germline assignment: CDR1 SGHTA and CDR2 FQGTGA. This CDR3 region has 18 residues. V gave up 5 bases and J gave up 0 bases; unmatched junction bases: 13. The DNA of the CDR3 is TGTGCCAGCAGCCATCCTCCGAGGGGACTAGTAAGCACAGATACGCAGTATTTT. This translates into CASSHPPRGLVSTDTQYF.

This clone was recorded a few times. The rearrangement uses TRBV7-9 and TRBJ2-3; D not resolved. This CDR3 comprises 14 residues. The V and J ends lost 4 bases and 0 bases respectively, with 8 bases between them. Per the germline V gene, CDR1 is SEHNR and CDR2 is FQNEAQ (reference sequence). The CDR3 spells CASSWATSTDTQYF. The CDR3, as DNA: TGTGCCAGCAGCTGGGCAACTAGCACAGATACGCAGTATTTT.

This clone was recorded only once. The chain joins TRBV25-1 to TRBJ1-2; D remains ambiguous. Trimming stripped 2 bases from V and 2 bases from J, with 3 bases between. Germline CDR1 and CDR2: MGHDK and SYGVNS. The CDR3 runs 12 residues. The DNA of the CDR3 is TGTGCCAGCAGTGAACAGAACTATGGCTACACCTTC. It is translated as CASSEQNYGYTF.

A few counts support this clone. The chain couples TRBV18 to TRBJ1-2; possible D gene TRBD1, 5 bases. This CDR3 comprises 14 residues. The germline V gene encodes CDR1 KGHSH and CDR2 LQKENI. The germline V and J ends were trimmed by 4 bases and 6 bases, with 15 bases remaining between them. CDR3 sequence reads: CASSLRGDSDGYTF. The DNA of the CDR3 is TGTGCCAGCTCACTCCGGGGGGATTCTGATGGCTACACCTTC.

The J gene is TRBJ1-2, the V gene TRBV18; D ambiguous. Trimming pared 3 bases from V and 2 bases from J, leaving 10 bases between. The length of the CDR3 is 14 residues. The germline CDR1 and CDR2 sequences are KGHSH and LQKENI. The DNA for the CDR3 is TGTGCCAGCTCACCCGCGGTGCAGAACTATGGCTACACCTTC. It specifies CASSPAVQNYGYTF.

This clone was recorded once. The chain has TRBV12-5 and TRBJ1-1; D remains unclear. V was pared by 6 bases and J by 11 bases, with 19 bases between. In germline, CDR1 is LGHNT, CDR2 FRNRAP. This CDR3 spans 13 amino acids. CDR3 sequence reads: CASGPPREVGAFF. CDR3 DNA sequence: TGTGCTAGTGGCCCCCCCCGGGAGGTAGGTGCTTTCTTT.

This clone was detected only a few times. The rearrangement joins TRBV2 to TRBJ1-5; no clear D gene. The V gene's germline CDR1 is SNHLY and CDR2 FYNNEI. V lost 5 bases, J lost 4 bases, and 6 bases lay in between. CDR3 length equals 12 residues. This CDR3 reads CASSHTNQPQHF. Here the CDR3 DNA reads TGTGCCAGCAGTCACACAAATCAGCCCCAGCATTTT.

The chain couples TRBV5-4 to TRBJ1-2, with D hard to call. The CDR3 sequence is 13 residues long. V dropped 0 bases and J dropped 3 bases, with 6 bases sitting between them. Germline CDR1 reads SGHNT; CDR2 reads YYREEE (reference sequence). CDR3 sequence (DNA): TGTGCCAGCAGCTTGGGGGAAGACTATGGCTACACCTTC. Translation: CASSLGEDYGYTF.